This TCR beta chain was sequenced for a study of blood T cells in healthy people across ages. Study background: Template switching picked up about one barcoded beta molecule for each two T cells. Broader study findings: Greater diversity and more naive CD4+ cells were seen in long-lived donors than in aged donors. Across samples, TCR beta diversity tracked strongly with naive T cell percentage.

Sample-barcoded 5' priming and a J-beta primer mix drove a second PCR of roughly 6 to 12 cycles. TCRdb recomputed calls from the 5' RACE reads with MiXCR, one row per CDR3 protein. The repertoire holds around 2 million distinct CDR3 sequences, 39% seen once, with around 23% in the top ten. Between the trimmed V and J ends, which lost 1 base and 3 bases, there was a span of 18 bases. This CDR3 region has 17 residues. The germline CDR1 and CDR2 sequences are KGHSH and LQKENI. The sample holds a few counts of this clonotype. As yet, its antigen is unknown. The chain carries TRBV18 and TRBJ1-2, with D possibly matching TRBD1 (5 bases). The clonotype originates from a human donor in good health. The sequenced sample was blood. The DNA of the CDR3 is TGTGCCAGCTCACCACTTGGATTGGGGGGAGAGGACTATGGCTACACCTTC. This gives the protein CASSPLGLGGEDYGYTF.